Following are 8 T cell receptor beta chains from one sample sequenced in a study of graft-versus-host responses after intestinal transplantation. Clones were read by immunoSEQ multiplex PCR, and TCRdb kept only the in-frame ones, dropping some. Here the sample spans 77,000 or so clones, about 90% being singletons. The starting material was PBMCs, obtained 98 days after intestinal transplantation. The receptors here all came from a human patient who received an intestinal transplant, so some T cells may come from the graft donor.

This rearrangement joins TRBV18 to TRBJ1-1; 8 bases are shared with TRBD1. Germline loops: CDR1 KGHSH, CDR2 LQKENI. V dropped 4 bases and J dropped 2; count of bases not matched to a gene: 3. The CDR3 covers 14 residues. DNA for the CDR3: TGTGCCAGCTCACTGGACAGGGTAAACACTGAAGCTTTCTTT. Translating gives CASSLDRVNTEAFF.

Note on this clone: Other DNA sequences within the sample encode an identical CDR3. This chain connects TRBV18 to TRBJ2-5; D remains unclear. This CDR3 has 12 amino acids. V was pared by 3 bases and J by 1 base, with 3 bases between. From germline, CDR1 is KGHSH and CDR2 LQKENI. CDR3 DNA sequence: TGTGCCAGCTCACCCCTCCAAGAGACCCAGTACTTC. Protein product: CASSPLQETQYF.

The chain carries TRBV5-1 and TRBJ2-3; D remains ambiguous. Germline V CDR1 and CDR2: SGHRS, YFSETQ. Trimming pared 3 bases from V and 3 bases from J, leaving 5 bases between. CDR3 length: 12 residues. DNA of the CDR3: TGCGCCAGCAGCTCCCCGACAGATACGCAGTATTTT. It translates to CASSSPTDTQYF.

This chain connects TRBV9 to TRBJ2-7; 7 nucleotides match TRBD1. V shed 3 bases and J 2 bases; nucleotides not matched to a gene: 8. The CDR3 is 15 amino acids. Germline CDR1 and CDR2: SGDLS and YYNGEE. The CDR3, as DNA: TGTGCCAGCAGCGCCTCCGGGACAGAGACCTACGAGCAGTACTTC. As protein: CASSASGTETYEQYF.

The chain links TRBV5-1 to TRBJ2-3; D is undetermined. Germline V gene data show CDR1 as SGHRS and CDR2 as YFSETQ. The CDR3 is 12 residues long. V lost 2 bases and J lost 8, with 9 bases in between. This CDR3 reads CASSFGQGTQYF. The CDR3 bases are TGCGCCAGCAGCTTCGGTCAAGGTACGCAGTATTTT.

In nucleotides, the CDR3 is TGTGCCAGCAGCTTAGTCCGTCTAGGAGGGAACTACAATGAGCAGTTCTTC. Its protein is CASSLVRLGGNYNEQFF. V and J are TRBV13 and TRBJ2-1, with D possibly being TRBD2 (6 bases). CDR3 size: 17 residues. V lost 1 base to trimming and J lost 3 bases, with 16 bases between them. Germline V gene data show CDR1 as PRHDT and CDR2 as FYEKMQ (reference sequence).

This rearrangement joins TRBV19 to TRBJ1-2; D is possibly TRBD1 (5 bases). V lost 3 bases and J lost 8, with 16 bases in between. The CDR3 contains 14 residues. Germline V gene lookup returns CDR1 LNHDA and CDR2 SQIVND (reference sequence). In DNA form, the CDR3 reads TGTGCCAGTAGTATTACAGCCAGGGTAGAAGGCTACACCTTC. Its translation: CASSITARVEGYTF.

The V gene is TRBV11-2, the J gene TRBJ2-3; a weak D match, TRBD2 (6 bases). CDR1 SGHAT and CDR2 FQNNGV come from the germline V gene. This CDR3 is built from 16 residues. V gave up 5 bases and J gave up 2 bases, with 17 bases separating them. The CDR3 sequence is CASSLGASATTDTQYF. CDR3 nucleotides: TGTGCCAGCAGCCTAGGTGCTAGCGCAACCACAGATACGCAGTATTTT.